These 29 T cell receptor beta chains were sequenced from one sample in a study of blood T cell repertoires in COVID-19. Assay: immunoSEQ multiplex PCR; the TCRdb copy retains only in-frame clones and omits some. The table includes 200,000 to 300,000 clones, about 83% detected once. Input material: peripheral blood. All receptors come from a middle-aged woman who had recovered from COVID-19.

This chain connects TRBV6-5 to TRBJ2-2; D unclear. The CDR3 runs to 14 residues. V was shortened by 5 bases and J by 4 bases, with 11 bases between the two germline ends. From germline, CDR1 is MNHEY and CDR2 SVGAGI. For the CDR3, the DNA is TGTGCCAGCAGTACAGACCGCATCACCGGGGAGCTGTTTTTT. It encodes CASSTDRITGELFF.

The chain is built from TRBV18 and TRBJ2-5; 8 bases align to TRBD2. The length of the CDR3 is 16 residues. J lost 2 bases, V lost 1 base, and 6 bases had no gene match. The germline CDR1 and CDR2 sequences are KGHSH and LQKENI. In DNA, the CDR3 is TGTGCCAGCTCACCACGAGCGGGGGAACGACAAGAGACCCAGTACTTC. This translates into CASSPRAGERQETQYF. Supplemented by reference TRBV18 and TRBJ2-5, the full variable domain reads NAGVMQNPRHLVRRRGQEARLRCSPMKGHSHVYWYRQLPEEGLKFMVYLQKENIIDESGMPKERFSAEFPKEGPSILRIQQVVRGDSAAYFCASSPRAGERQETQYFGPGTRLLVL.

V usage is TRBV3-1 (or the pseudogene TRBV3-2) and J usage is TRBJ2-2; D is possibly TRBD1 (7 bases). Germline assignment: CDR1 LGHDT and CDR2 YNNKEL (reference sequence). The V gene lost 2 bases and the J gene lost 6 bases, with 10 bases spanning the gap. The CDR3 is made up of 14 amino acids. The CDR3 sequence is CASSQQGEAGELFF. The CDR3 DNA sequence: TGTGCCAGCAGCCAACAGGGGGAGGCCGGGGAGCTGTTTTTT.

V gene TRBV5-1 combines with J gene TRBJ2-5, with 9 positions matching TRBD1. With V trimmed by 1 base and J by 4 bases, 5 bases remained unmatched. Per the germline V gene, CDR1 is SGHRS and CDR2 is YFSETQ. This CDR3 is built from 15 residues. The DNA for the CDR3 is TGCGCCAGCAGCTTGCTAGGGGACAGGGTAGAGACCCAGTACTTC. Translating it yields CASSLLGDRVETQYF.

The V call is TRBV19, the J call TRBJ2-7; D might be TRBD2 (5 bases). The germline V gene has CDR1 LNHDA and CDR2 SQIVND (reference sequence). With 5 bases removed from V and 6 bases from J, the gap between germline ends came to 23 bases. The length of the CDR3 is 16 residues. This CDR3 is CASSGFITISGSEQYF. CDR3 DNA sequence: TGTGCCAGTAGTGGATTCATTACAATAAGCGGCAGCGAGCAGTACTTC.

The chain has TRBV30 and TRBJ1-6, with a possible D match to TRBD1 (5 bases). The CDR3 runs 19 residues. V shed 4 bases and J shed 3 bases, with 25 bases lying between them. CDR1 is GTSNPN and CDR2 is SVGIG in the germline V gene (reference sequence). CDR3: CAWNPETATVHDYNSPLHF. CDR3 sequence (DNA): TGTGCCTGGAACCCCGAGACCGCGACAGTTCACGACTATAATTCACCCCTCCACTTT. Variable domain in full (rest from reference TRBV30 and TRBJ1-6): SQTIHQWPATLVQPVGSPLSLECTVEGTSNPNLYWYRQAAGRGLQLLFYSVGIGQISSEVPQNLSASRPQDRQFILSSKKLLLSDSGFYLCAWNPETATVHDYNSPLHFGNGTRLTVT.

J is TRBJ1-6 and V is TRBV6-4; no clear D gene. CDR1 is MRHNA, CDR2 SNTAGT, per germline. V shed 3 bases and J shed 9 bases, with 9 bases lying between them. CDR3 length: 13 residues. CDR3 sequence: CASSEQPSSPLHF. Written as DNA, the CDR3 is TGTGCCAGCAGTGAACAGCCAAGTTCACCCCTCCACTTT.

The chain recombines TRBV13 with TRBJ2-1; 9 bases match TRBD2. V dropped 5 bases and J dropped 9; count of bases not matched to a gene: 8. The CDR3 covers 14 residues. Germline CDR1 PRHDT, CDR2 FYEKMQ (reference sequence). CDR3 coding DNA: TGTGCCAGCAGCCCCGGACTAGCGCGGGGTGAGCAGTTCTTC. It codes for CASSPGLARGEQFF. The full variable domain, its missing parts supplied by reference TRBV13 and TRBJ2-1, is AAGVIQSPRHLIKEKRETATLKCYPIPRHDTVYWYQQGPGQDPQFLISFYEKMQSDKGSIPDRFSAQQFSDYHSELNMSSLELGDSALYFCASSPGLARGEQFFGPGTRLTVL.

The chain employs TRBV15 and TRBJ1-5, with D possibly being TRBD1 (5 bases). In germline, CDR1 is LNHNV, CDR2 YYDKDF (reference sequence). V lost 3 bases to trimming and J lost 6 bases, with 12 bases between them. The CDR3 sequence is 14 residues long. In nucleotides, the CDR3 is TGTGCCACCAGCAGCAGGGTCACAGGTCAGCCCCAGCATTTT. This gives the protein CATSSRVTGQPQHF.

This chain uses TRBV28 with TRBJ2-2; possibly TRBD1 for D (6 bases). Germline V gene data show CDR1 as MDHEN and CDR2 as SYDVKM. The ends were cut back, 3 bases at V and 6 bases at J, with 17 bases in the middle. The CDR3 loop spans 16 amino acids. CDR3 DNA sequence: TGTGCCAGCAGTTTGGGGGCAGGGGTGGTATCCGGGGAGCTGTTTTTT. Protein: CASSLGAGVVSGELFF.

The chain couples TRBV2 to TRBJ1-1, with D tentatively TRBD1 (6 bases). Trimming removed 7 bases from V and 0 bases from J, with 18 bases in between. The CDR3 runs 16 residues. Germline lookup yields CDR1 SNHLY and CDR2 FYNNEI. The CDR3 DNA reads TGTGCCAGCAAGCCGGCGTGGGACACTATGAACACTGAAGCTTTCTTT. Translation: CASKPAWDTMNTEAFF.

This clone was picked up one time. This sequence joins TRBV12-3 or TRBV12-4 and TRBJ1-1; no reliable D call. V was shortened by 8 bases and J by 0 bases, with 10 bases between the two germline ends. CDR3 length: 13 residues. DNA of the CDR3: TGTGCCAGCGGAGGGAGTATGAACACTGAAGCTTTCTTT. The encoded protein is CASGGSMNTEAFF.

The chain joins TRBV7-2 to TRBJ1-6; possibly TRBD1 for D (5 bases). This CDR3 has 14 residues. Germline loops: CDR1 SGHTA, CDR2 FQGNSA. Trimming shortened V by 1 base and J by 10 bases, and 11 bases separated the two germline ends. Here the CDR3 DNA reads TGTGCCAGCAGCTTAGAGGGGCGGCGGTCACCCCTCCACTTT. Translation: CASSLEGRRSPLHF.

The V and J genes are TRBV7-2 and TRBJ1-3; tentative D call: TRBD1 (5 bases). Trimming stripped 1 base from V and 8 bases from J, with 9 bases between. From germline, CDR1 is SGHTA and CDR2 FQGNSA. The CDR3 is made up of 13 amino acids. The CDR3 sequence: CASSLDQGHTIYF. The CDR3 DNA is TGTGCCAGCAGCTTAGATCAGGGCCACACCATATATTTT.

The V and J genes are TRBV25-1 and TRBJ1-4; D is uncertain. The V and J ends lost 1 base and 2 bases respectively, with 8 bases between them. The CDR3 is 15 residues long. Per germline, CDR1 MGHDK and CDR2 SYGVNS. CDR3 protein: CASSESTTTNEKLFF. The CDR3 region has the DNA TGTGCCAGCAGTGAATCCACAACGACTAATGAAAAACTGTTTTTT.

The CDR3 coding sequence is TGTGCCAGCAGGGGAGGATCCCGGCTCACTAATGAAAAACTGTTTTTT. Residues: CASRGGSRLTNEKLFF. The rearrangement joins TRBV2 to TRBJ1-4, with unresolved D. Trimming stripped 6 bases from V and 2 bases from J, with 16 bases between. This CDR3 region has 16 residues. Per the germline V gene, CDR1 is SNHLY and CDR2 is FYNNEI.

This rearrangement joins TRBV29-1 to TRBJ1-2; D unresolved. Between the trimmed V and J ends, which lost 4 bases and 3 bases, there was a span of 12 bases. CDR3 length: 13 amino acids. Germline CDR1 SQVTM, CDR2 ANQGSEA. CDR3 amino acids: CSVAREFDYGYTF. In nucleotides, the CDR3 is TGCAGCGTTGCCCGGGAGTTTGACTATGGCTACACCTTC.

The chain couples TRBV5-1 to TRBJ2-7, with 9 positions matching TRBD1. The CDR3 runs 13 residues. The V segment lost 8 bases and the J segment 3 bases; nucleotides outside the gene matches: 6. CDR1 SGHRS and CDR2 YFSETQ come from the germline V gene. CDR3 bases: TGCGCCAGTAGACAGGGGGATAACTACGAGCAGTACTTC. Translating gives CASRQGDNYEQYF.

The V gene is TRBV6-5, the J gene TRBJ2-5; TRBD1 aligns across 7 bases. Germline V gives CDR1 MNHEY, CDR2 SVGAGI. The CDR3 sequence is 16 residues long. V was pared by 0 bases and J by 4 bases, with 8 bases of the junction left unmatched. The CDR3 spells CASSYSPHRDRETQYF. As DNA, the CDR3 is TGTGCCAGCAGTTACTCCCCCCACAGGGACAGAGAGACCCAGTACTTC.

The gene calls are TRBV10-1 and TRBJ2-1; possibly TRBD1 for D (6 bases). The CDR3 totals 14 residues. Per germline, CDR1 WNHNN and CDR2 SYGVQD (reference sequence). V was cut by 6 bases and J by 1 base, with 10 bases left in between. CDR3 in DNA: TGCGCCAGCAGCAGGGGCGGATCCTACAATGAGCAGTTCTTC. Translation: CASSRGGSYNEQFF.

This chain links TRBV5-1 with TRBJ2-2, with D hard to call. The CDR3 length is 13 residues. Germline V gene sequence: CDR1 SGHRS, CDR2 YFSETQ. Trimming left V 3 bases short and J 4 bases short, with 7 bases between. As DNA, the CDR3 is TGCGCCAGCAGCTATCATGTCACCGGGGAGCTGTTTTTT. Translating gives CASSYHVTGELFF.

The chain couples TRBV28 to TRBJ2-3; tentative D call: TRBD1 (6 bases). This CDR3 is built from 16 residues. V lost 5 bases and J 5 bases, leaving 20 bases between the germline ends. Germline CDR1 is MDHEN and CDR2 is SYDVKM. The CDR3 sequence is CASSIPDSSIKDTQYF. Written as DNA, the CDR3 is TGTGCCAGCAGTATACCGGACAGCAGTATCAAAGATACGCAGTATTTT. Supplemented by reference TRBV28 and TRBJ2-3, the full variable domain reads DVKVTQSSRYLVKRTGEKVFLECVQDMDHENMFWYRQDPGLGLRLIYFSYDVKMKEKGDIPEGYSVSREKKERFSLILESASTNQTSMYLCASSIPDSSIKDTQYFGPGTRLTVL.

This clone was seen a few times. CDR3 protein: CAWSIYRAKPLHF. DNA of the CDR3: TGTGCCTGGAGCATCTACAGGGCTAAACCCCTCCACTTT. The genes are TRBV30 and TRBJ1-6, with a tentative D call TRBD1 (6 bases). CDR1 GTSNPN and CDR2 SVGIG come from the germline V gene (reference sequence). Trimming cost V 3 bases and J 12 bases, with 15 bases left between them. The CDR3 loop spans 13 amino acids.

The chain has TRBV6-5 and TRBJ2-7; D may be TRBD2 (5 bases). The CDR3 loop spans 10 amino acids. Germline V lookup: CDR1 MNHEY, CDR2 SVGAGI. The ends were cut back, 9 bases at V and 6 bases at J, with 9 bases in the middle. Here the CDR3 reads CASKRGEQYF. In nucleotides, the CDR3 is TGTGCCAGTAAACGGGGCGAGCAGTACTTC.

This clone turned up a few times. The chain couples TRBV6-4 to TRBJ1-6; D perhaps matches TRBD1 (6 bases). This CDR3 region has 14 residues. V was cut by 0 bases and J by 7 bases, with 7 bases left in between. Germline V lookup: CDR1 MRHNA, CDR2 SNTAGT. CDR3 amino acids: CASSDSQGNSPLHF. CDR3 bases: TGTGCCAGCAGTGACTCACAGGGCAATTCACCCCTCCACTTT.

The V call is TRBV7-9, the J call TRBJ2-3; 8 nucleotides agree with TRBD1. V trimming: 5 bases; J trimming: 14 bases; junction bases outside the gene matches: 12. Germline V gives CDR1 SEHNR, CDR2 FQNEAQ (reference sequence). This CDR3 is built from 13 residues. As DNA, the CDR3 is TGTGCCAGCAGCCTGAACCCCGGGACAGGAGGGTATTTT. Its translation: CASSLNPGTGGYF.

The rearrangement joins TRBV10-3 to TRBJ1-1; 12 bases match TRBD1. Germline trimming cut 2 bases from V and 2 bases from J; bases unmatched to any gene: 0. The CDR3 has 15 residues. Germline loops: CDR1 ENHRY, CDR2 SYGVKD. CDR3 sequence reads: CAISEGTGGNTEAFF. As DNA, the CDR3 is TGTGCCATCAGTGAGGGGACAGGGGGCAACACTGAAGCTTTCTTT.

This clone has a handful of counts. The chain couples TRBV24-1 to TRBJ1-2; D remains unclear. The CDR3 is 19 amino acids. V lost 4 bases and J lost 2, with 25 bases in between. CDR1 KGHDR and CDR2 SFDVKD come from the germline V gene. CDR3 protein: CATSESFSYWAGKNYGYTF. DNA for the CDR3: TGTGCCACCAGTGAGTCCTTTTCCTATTGGGCCGGTAAGAACTATGGCTACACCTTC.

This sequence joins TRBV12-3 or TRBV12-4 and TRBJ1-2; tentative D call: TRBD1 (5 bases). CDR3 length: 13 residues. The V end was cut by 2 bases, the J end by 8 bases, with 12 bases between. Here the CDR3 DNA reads TGTGCCAGCAGTTTATCCAGGGCTGGAGGCTACACCTTC. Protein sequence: CASSLSRAGGYTF.